This TCR beta chain stems from a study of circulating and synovial CD4+ cells in juvenile arthritis. Of note for this clone: Its antigen is currently unknown.

Samples derive from patients with active juvenile idiopathic arthritis. The CDR3 length is 14 residues. V lost 3 bases and J lost 8, with 18 bases in between. Germline V gives CDR1 GTSNPN, CDR2 SVGIG (reference sequence). Using immunoSEQ multiplex PCR, the repertoire was profiled, and TCRdb retains in-frame clones only, with some absent. Here the sample spans some 3,900 clones, approximately 80% being singletons. Overall study findings and caveats: Some such blood samples were as oligoclonal as synovium. T cell genome counts differed by at least an order of magnitude between CPL and CD4 samples.

V and J are TRBV30 and TRBJ2-3; D might be TRBD2 (6 bases). The sequenced sample consisted of CD4+ T cells from synovial fluid. The receptor was isolated from a human donor with juvenile idiopathic arthritis. This CDR3 reads CAWSLAGAGGTQYF. The CDR3 DNA follows: TGTGCCTGGAGCCTGGCCGGGGCCGGGGGTACGCAGTATTTT.